This T cell receptor (beta chain) stems from a study of T cells after posttransplantation cyclophosphamide. Method: immunoSEQ multiplex PCR; TCRdb's copy keeps in-frame clones and lacks some. The table includes about 52,000 clones, roughly 94% detected once. Findings and limits, study-wide: Donor-recipient repertoire similarity was low at 1-2 months, rising over year one.

The V and J ends lost 0 bases and 3 bases respectively, with 5 bases between them. The CDR3 length is 13 residues. The germline gives CDR1 MGHRA, CDR2 YSYEKL. A word on this clone: Its antigen is not known.

The sample comprised PBMCs. The rearrangement joins TRBV4-1 to TRBJ1-1; D is unresolved. This receptor was taken from a woman in her twenties or thirties in good health and a related stem cell transplant donor. The CDR3 loop is CASSQEPDTEAFF. DNA of the CDR3: TGCGCCAGCAGCCAAGAACCGGACACTGAAGCTTTCTTT.